This T cell receptor beta chain came from a study of T cells in Graves' hyperthyroidism and ophthalmopathy. Study details: Peripheral blood was collected at initial diagnosis, before any treatment.

From RNA transcripts, TCR beta CDR3 regions were amplified. When the TCR CDR3 underwent first-round RT-PCR, the HTBI primer set was used. One entry per CDR3 protein, called by TCRdb with MiXCR from the multiplex PCR reads. Here the sample spans around 350,000 distinct CDR3 sequences, more than 15% being singletons. Diagnostic assessment was based on clinical symptoms, serum thyroxine and TRAb, thyroid ultrasound and orbital computed tomography. The material sequenced was blood. The receptor comes from a woman in her late teens or twenties with Graves' hyperthyroidism that later progressed to Graves' ophthalmopathy.

The CDR3: CASSVQGSNTEAFF. The CDR3 DNA is TGTGCCAGCAGCGTACAGGGGTCGAACACTGAAGCTTTCTTT. The chain uses TRBV7-9 and TRBJ1-1; TRBD1 matches 7 bases. The V gene's germline CDR1 is SEHNR and CDR2 FQNEAQ (reference sequence). Unmatched junction bases numbered 4, after V lost 5 bases and J lost 1 base. The CDR3 extends over 14 amino acids.